This T cell receptor beta chain derives from a study of T cells expressing NK-cell markers. Background on the study: Sequencing covered eight donors, seven HCMV-seropositive and one seronegative.

TCRdb re-called the 5' RACE reads and catalogs CDR3 proteins one per entry, DNA excluded. This table lists 150,000 to 180,000 distinct CDR3 sequences. Regarding the study as a whole: Dominant NKG2C+ clonotypes in a handful of donors made up roughly 1.0-7.0% of CD8+ T cells.

This CDR3 has 16 amino acids. The germline V gene encodes CDR1 SGHTA and CDR2 FQGNSA. With regard to this clonotype: Its cognate antigen is unknown.

The genes are TRBV7-2 and TRBJ2-3; TCRdb indicates TRBD2, and absent DNA this call remains unverified. The sample consisted of blood T cells: a sorted CD56 or NKG2C T cell subset, CD4+ or CD8+ T cells, or bulk PBMC T cells (not recorded which). The TCR originated in a woman aged 45-65 years in good health. The CDR3 here is CASSLISGEFTDTQYF.